The 17 T cell receptor beta chains below all came from one sample that was sequenced in a study of T-cell reconstitution after alpha-beta-depleted transplantation in children (dated by TCRdb to the mid-2010s). What this sample's treatment or condition label stands for: allogeneic hematopoietic cell transplantation with graft depleted of TCRalphabeta T cells and CD19 B cells. Library preparation employed PCR. Sequencing was carried out with an Illumina HiSeq 2500. Molecular barcoding was employed in the preparation of TCR libraries, with unique molecular identifiers being used to normalize TCRbeta repertoire quantification. TCRdb reprocessed the public reads (quality trimming at Q25 with fastp, clone calling with MiXCR) and kept in-frame beta chains. Rows with one shared CDR3 protein collapse into an entry with the most common genes and DNA. Here the sample has about 420,000 distinct CDR3 sequences; 16% occur a single time. The leading ten clones occupy 29% of the sample.

Material: PBMCs, mostly from graft donor cells, obtained 360 days after TCRalphabeta/CD19-depleted stem cell transplant. The receptors originated from a boy under three years old who had a stem cell transplant for Wiskott-Aldrich syndrome, so the T cells may come from the graft donor.

This clonotype was found a few times. This rearrangement joins TRBV4-1 to TRBJ2-7; possible D gene TRBD1, 6 bases. The CDR3 is made up of 16 amino acids. The germline gives CDR1 MGHRA, CDR2 YSYEKL. V lost 1 base to trimming and J lost 0 bases, with 13 bases between them. Here the CDR3 reads CASSQARTESSYEQYF. The CDR3 DNA follows: TGCGCCAGCAGCCAAGCTCGGACAGAGAGCTCCTACGAGCAGTACTTC.

This clonotype was detected only a few times. This sequence joins TRBV5-5 and TRBJ1-6; D unresolved. The V end was cut by 0 bases, the J end by 14 bases, with 9 bases between. Looked up from germline, CDR1 is SGHKS and CDR2 is YYEKEE (reference sequence). The CDR3 sequence is 12 residues long. The CDR3 DNA sequence: TGTGCCAGCAGCTTGGTAGGAAGATCCCTCCACTTT. Protein sequence: CASSLVGRSLHF. Based on the CDR3 plus reference TRBV5-5 and TRBJ1-6, the full variable domain is DAGVTQSPTHLIKTRGQQVTLRCSPISGHKSVSWYQQVLGQGPQFIFQYYEKEERGRGNFPDRFSARQFPNYSSELNVNALLLGDSALYLCASSLVGRSLHFGNGTRLTVT.

This clonotype has just a few counts. The V and J genes are TRBV5-6 and TRBJ1-1; possibly TRBD1 for D (5 bases). The CDR3 is 15 amino acids. V was shortened by 3 bases and J by 0 bases, with 12 bases between the two germline ends. In germline, CDR1 is SGHDT, CDR2 YYEEEE. DNA for the CDR3: TGTGCCAGCAGCTCGATTTGGGGGATGAACACTGAAGCTTTCTTT. This sequence encodes CASSSIWGMNTEAFF.

This clonotype was counted once. The J gene is TRBJ2-4, the V gene TRBV12-3 or TRBV12-4, with TRBD2 identical over 10 bases. The trim removed 0 bases at V and 1 base at J, leaving 9 bases unmatched. This CDR3 contains 19 residues. DNA for the CDR3: TGTGCCAGCAGTTTAGCGCTAGCGGGAGTTTGGGGGGCCAAAAACATTCAGTACTTC. The encoded protein is CASSLALAGVWGAKNIQYF.

The table lists this clonotype with many counts. The J gene is TRBJ2-5, the V gene TRBV7-9; D might be TRBD2 (6 bases). The germline V gene has CDR1 SEHNR and CDR2 FQNEAQ (reference sequence). The ends were cut back, 5 bases at V and 2 bases at J, with 12 bases in the middle. CDR3 size: 14 residues. The CDR3 nucleotides read TGTGCCAGCAGCCGCCGGGGACTTCAAGAGACCCAGTACTTC. Encoded protein: CASSRRGLQETQYF.

This clonotype was seen only a few times. J is TRBJ1-5 and V is TRBV6-1, with a weak D call TRBD1 (6 bases). V lost 7 bases, J lost 7 bases, and 17 bases lay in between. CDR3 length: 14 amino acids. Germline CDR1 is MNHNS and CDR2 is SASEGT. This chain's CDR3 is CASIAQGRLQPQHF. For the CDR3, the DNA is TGTGCCAGCATCGCACAGGGACGGCTACAGCCCCAGCATTTT.

This clonotype occurred many times. The chain carries TRBV12-3 or TRBV12-4 and TRBJ1-5; no clear D gene. CDR3 length: 13 amino acids. Trimming cost V 3 bases and J 4 bases, with 7 bases left between them. This chain's CDR3 is CASSLGRNQPQHF. Here the CDR3 DNA reads TGTGCCAGCAGTTTGGGTCGGAATCAGCCCCAGCATTTT.

This chain joins TRBV2 and TRBJ2-3, with TRBD2 identical over 12 bases. The length of the CDR3 is 14 residues. After removal of 7 bases from V and 5 bases from J, the junction contained 4 bases not matched to a gene. Germline V gene data show CDR1 as SNHLY and CDR2 as FYNNEI. This CDR3 reads CASTPGLAGDTQYF. DNA of the CDR3: TGTGCCAGCACCCCGGGACTAGCGGGAGATACGCAGTATTTT. The full variable domain, completed using reference TRBV2 and TRBJ2-3, is EPEVTQTPSHQVTQMGQEVILRCVPISNHLYFYWYRQILGQKVEFLVSFYNNEISEKSEIFDDQFSVERPDGSNFTLKIRSTKLEDSAMYFCASTPGLAGDTQYFGPGTRLTVL.

The chain couples TRBV6-1 to TRBJ2-1, with TRBD2 matching 7 bases. The J segment lost 5 bases and the V segment lost 2 bases, leaving 9 bases of the junction unmatched. There are 16 residues in the CDR3. Germline lookup yields CDR1 MNHNS and CDR2 SASEGT. CDR3 loop: CASSELGLGADNEQFF. CDR3 nucleotide sequence: TGTGCCAGCAGTGAACTCGGACTAGGGGCTGACAATGAGCAGTTCTTC.

This clonotype was observed a few times. This chain uses TRBV5-1 with TRBJ2-7; 11 nucleotides match TRBD1. Germline assignment: CDR1 SGHRS and CDR2 YFSETQ. The CDR3 totals 15 residues. Trimming removed 3 bases from V and 4 bases from J; junction bases left unmatched: 6. CDR3 nucleotide sequence: TGCGCCAGCAGCTGGGGACAGGGGGGAGTATACGAGCAGTACTTC. Its protein product is CASSWGQGGVYEQYF.

This clonotype was detected a few times. The rearrangement uses TRBV5-5 and TRBJ2-4; possibly TRBD2 for D (6 bases). V dropped 5 bases and J dropped 5 bases, with 11 bases sitting between them. This CDR3 is 13 amino acids long. CDR1 SGHKS and CDR2 YYEKEE come from the germline V gene (reference sequence). CDR3 DNA sequence: TGTGCCAGCAGTCGGGAGCCTCAAAACATTCAGTACTTC. Its translation: CASSREPQNIQYF.

This clonotype showed up just a few times. The chain links TRBV20-1 to TRBJ2-5; D ambiguous. V dropped 5 bases and J dropped 0 bases, with 10 bases sitting between them. In germline, CDR1 is DFQATT, CDR2 SNEGSKA (reference sequence). CDR3 length equals 13 residues. The CDR3 spells CSALTRDQETQYF. The CDR3 DNA reads TGCAGTGCTTTGACCCGGGACCAAGAGACCCAGTACTTC.

This clonotype came up a few times. Written as DNA, the CDR3 is TGCAGTGCTAGGGGAGGGGGGAATGAGCAGTTCTTC. This sequence encodes CSARGGGNEQFF. This chain connects TRBV20-1 to TRBJ2-1; a weak D match, TRBD2 (7 bases). Germline CDR1 DFQATT, CDR2 SNEGSKA (reference sequence). The CDR3 covers 12 residues. The V end lost 3 bases, the J end lost 7 bases, and 10 bases lay between the germline ends.

V usage is TRBV6-5 and J usage is TRBJ2-2, with TRBD2 identical over 8 bases. CDR1 MNHEY and CDR2 SVGAGI come from the germline V gene. This CDR3 spans 15 amino acids. With 0 bases clipped from V and 7 bases from J, the junction kept 4 bases outside the gene matches. The CDR3 coding sequence is TGTGCCAGCAGTTACTCGAGCCTAGCGGGCGGGGAGCTGTTTTTT. As protein: CASSYSSLAGGELFF.

This clonotype was counted only a few times. The genes are TRBV29-1 and TRBJ2-7, with D maybe TRBD2 (5 bases). This CDR3 has 13 amino acids. V lost 7 bases and J 0 bases, leaving 13 bases between the germline ends. Looked up from germline, CDR1 is SQVTM and CDR2 is ANQGSEA. CDR3 region: CSAGGFVSYEQYF. Here the CDR3 DNA reads TGCAGCGCCGGAGGATTCGTCTCCTACGAGCAGTACTTC.

A few counts support this clonotype. The gene calls are TRBV20-1 and TRBJ2-2; D perhaps matches TRBD2 (5 bases). The V and J ends lost 3 bases and 1 base respectively, with 6 bases between them. Germline V lookup: CDR1 DFQATT, CDR2 SNEGSKA (reference sequence). The CDR3 length is 13 residues. CDR3 sequence (DNA): TGCAGTGCTAGGCGGGTGAACACCGGGGAGCTGTTTTTT. This codes for CSARRVNTGELFF.

The chain is built from TRBV4-2 and TRBJ2-7; perhaps TRBD1 as D (5 bases). This CDR3 contains 15 residues. Germline CDR1 reads LGHNA; CDR2 reads YNFKEQ. Trimming shortened V by 0 bases and J by 3 bases, and 12 bases separated the two germline ends. DNA for the CDR3: TGTGCCAGCAGCCAAGATCAGACAGCCTTCTACGAGCAGTACTTC. Translation gives CASSQDQTAFYEQYF.